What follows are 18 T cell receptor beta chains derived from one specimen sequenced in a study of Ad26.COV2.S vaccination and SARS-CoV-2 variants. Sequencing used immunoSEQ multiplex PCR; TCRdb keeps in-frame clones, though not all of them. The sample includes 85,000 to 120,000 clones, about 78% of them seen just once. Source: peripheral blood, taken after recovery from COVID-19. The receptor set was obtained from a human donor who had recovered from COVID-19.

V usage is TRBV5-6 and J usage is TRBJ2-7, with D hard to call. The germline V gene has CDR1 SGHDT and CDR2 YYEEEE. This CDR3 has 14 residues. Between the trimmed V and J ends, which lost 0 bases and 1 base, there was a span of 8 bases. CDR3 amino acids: CASSLALNSYEQYF. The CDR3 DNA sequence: TGTGCCAGCAGCTTGGCCCTTAATTCCTACGAGCAGTACTTC.

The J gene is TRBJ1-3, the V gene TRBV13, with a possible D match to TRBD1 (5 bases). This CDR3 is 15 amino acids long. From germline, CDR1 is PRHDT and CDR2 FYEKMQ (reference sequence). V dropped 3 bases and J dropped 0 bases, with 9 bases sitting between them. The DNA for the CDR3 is TGTGCCAGCAGCTTCACAGGTCACTCTGGAAACACCATATATTTT. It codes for CASSFTGHSGNTIYF.

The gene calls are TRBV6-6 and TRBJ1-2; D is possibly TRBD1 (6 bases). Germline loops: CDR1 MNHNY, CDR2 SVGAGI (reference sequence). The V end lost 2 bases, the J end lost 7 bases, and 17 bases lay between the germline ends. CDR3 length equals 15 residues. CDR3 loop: CASSYETGGPGGYTF. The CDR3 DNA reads TGTGCCAGCAGTTACGAGACAGGAGGGCCTGGTGGCTACACCTTC.

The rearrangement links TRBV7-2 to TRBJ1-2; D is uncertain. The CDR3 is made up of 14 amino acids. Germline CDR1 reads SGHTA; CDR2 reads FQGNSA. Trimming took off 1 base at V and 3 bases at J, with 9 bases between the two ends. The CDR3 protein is CASSLEHVYYGYTF. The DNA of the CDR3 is TGTGCCAGCAGCTTAGAGCACGTCTACTATGGCTACACCTTC.

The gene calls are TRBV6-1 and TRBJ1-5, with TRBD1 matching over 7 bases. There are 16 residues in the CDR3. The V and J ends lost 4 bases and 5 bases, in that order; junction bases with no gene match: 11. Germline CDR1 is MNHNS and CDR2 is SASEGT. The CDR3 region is CASSAPRRQGDQPQHF. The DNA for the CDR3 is TGTGCCAGCAGTGCACCCCGCCGGCAGGGGGATCAGCCCCAGCATTTT.

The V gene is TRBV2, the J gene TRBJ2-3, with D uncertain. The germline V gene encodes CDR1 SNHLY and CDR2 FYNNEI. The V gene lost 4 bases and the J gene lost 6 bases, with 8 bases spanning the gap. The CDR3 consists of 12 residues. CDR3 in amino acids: CASSGLYDTQYF. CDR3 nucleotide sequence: TGTGCCAGCAGTGGGCTTTACGATACGCAGTATTTT.

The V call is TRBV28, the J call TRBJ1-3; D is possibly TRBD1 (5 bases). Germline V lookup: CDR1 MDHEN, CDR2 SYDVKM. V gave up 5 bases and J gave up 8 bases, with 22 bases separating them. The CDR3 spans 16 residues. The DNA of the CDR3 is TGTGCCAGCAGTCCTTCCGGGACCCCCTTGGATGACACCATATATTTT. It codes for CASSPSGTPLDDTIYF.

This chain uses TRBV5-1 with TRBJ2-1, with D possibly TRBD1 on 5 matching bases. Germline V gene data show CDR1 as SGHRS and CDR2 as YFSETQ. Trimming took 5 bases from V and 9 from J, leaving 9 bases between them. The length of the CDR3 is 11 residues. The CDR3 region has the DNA TGCGCCAGCAGGGGGCCCCTTGAGCAGTTCTTC. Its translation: CASRGPLEQFF.

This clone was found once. DNA of the CDR3: TGTGCCAGCAGGGGGGACAGGGACACTGAAGCTTTCTTT. Translating gives CASRGDRDTEAFF. The chain employs TRBV6-5 and TRBJ1-1; 9 bases line up with TRBD1. The germline gives CDR1 MNHEY, CDR2 SVGAGI. The CDR3 sequence is 13 residues long. V was pared by 6 bases and J by 3 bases, with 2 bases of the junction left unmatched.

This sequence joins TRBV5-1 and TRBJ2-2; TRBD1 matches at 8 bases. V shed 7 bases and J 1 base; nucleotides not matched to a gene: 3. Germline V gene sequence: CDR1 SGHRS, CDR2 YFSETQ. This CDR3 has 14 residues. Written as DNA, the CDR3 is TGCGCCAGCCTAGGGACAGGGAACACCGGGGAGCTGTTTTTT. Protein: CASLGTGNTGELFF.

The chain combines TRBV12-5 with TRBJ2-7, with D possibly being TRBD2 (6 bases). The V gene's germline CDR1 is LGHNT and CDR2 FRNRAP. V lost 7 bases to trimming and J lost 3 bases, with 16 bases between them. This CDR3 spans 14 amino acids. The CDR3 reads CASAREPGLYEQYF. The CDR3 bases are TGTGCTAGTGCACGGGAGCCGGGGCTCTACGAGCAGTACTTC.

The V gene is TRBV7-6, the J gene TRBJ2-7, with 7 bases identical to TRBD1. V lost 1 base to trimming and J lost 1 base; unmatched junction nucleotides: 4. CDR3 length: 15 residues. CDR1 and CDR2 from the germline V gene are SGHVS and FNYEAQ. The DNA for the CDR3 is TGTGCCAGCAGCTTAGTCCCGGGACAGTCCTACGAGCAGTACTTC. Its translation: CASSLVPGQSYEQYF.

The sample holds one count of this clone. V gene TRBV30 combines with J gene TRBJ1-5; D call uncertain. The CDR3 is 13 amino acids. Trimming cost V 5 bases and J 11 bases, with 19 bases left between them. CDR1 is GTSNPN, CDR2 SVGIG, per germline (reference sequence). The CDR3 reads CAWGWPGGETQHF. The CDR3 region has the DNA TGTGCCTGGGGATGGCCAGGCGGGGAGACCCAGCATTTT.

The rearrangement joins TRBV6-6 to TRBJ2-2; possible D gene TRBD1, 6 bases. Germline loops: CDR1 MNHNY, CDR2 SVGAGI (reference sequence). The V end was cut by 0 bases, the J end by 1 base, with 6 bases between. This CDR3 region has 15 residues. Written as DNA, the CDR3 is TGTGCCAGCAGTTACTCGGGACAGAACACCGGGGAGCTGTTTTTT. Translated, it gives CASSYSGQNTGELFF.

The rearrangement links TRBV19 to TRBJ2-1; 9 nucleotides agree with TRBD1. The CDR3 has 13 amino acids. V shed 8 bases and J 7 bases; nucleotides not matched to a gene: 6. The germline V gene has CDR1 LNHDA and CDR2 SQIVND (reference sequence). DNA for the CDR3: TGTGCCAGTCGGACAGGGGCCCGAAATGAGCAGTTCTTC. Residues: CASRTGARNEQFF.

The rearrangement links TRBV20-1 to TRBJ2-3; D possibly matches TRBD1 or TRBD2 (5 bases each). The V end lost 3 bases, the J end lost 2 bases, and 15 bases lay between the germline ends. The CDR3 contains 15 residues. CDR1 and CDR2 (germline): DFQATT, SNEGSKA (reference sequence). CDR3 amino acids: CSASPPGRLTDTQYF. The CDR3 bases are TGCAGTGCTAGTCCTCCGGGACGGCTCACAGATACGCAGTATTTT.

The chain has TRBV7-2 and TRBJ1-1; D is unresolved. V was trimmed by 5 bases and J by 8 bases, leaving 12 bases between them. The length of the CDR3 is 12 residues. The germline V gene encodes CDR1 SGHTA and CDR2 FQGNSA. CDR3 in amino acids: CASSLVGLEAFF. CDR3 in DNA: TGTGCCAGCAGCCTCGTGGGTCTAGAAGCTTTCTTT.

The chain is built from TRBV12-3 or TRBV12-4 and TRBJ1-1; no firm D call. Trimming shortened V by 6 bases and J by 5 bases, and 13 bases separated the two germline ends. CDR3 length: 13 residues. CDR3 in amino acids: CASSPRVGTEAFF. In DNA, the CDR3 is TGTGCCAGCAGCCCCCGGGTGGGGACTGAAGCTTTCTTT.